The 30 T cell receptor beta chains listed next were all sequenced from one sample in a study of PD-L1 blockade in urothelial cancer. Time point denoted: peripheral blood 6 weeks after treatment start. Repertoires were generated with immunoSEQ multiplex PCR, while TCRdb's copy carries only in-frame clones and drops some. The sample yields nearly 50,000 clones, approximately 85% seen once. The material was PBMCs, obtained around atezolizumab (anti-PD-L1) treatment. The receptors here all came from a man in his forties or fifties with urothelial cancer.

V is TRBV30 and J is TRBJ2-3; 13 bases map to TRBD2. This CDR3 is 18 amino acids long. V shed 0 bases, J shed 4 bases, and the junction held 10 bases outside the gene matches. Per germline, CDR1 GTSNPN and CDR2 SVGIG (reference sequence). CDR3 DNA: TGTGCCTGGAGTGTTAGAACTAGCGGGAGGGCCGGGGCAGATACGCAGTATTTT. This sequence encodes CAWSVRTSGRAGADTQYF.

CDR3 nucleotide sequence: TGTGCCAGCAGGGGACAAGAGAGTTCACCCCTCCACTTT. Its translation: CASRGQESSPLHF. V usage is TRBV4-2 and J usage is TRBJ1-6, with TRBD1 as a possible D gene (6 bases). Between the trimmed V and J ends, which lost 6 bases and 9 bases, there was a span of 12 bases. Germline CDR1 and CDR2: LGHNA and YNFKEQ. CDR3 size: 13 residues.

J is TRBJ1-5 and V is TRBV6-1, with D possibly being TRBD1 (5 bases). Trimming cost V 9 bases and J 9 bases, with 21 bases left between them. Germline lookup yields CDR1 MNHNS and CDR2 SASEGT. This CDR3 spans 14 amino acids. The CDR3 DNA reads TGTGCCAGTAACAGGCTGCCGGATTCTTTGCCCCAGCATTTT. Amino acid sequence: CASNRLPDSLPQHF.

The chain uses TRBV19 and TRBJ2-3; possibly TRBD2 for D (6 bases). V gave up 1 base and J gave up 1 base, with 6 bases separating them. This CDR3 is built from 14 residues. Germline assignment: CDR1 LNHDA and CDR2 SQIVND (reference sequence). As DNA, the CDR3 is TGTGCCAGTAGTATAGGGGGGGGCACAGATACGCAGTATTTT. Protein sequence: CASSIGGGTDTQYF.

The CDR3 coding sequence is TGTGCCAGCAGCTTTAGGGCCCTAGCGGCCCTGGGGGATGAGCAGTTCTTC. Translation: CASSFRALAALGDEQFF. The genes are TRBV11-2 and TRBJ2-1; 7 bases line up with TRBD2. CDR1 is SGHAT and CDR2 is FQNNGV in the germline V gene. The CDR3 runs 17 residues. V was clipped by 3 bases and J by 8 bases; unmatched bases: 16.

The CDR3 protein is CASSFERGHQETQYF. The CDR3 coding sequence is TGTGCCAGCAGCTTTGAGCGGGGGCACCAAGAGACCCAGTACTTC. This sequence joins TRBV7-8 and TRBJ2-5; 8 bases line up with TRBD2. The germline CDR1 and CDR2 sequences are SGHVS and FQNEAQ. This CDR3 region has 15 residues. Losses at the gene ends were 3 bases for V and 0 bases for J; bases not matched to a gene: 3.

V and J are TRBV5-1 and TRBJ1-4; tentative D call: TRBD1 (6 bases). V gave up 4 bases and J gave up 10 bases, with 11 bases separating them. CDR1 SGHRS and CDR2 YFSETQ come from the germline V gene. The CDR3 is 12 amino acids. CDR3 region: CASSQQGGKLFF. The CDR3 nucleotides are TGCGCCAGCAGCCAACAGGGCGGAAAACTGTTTTTT.

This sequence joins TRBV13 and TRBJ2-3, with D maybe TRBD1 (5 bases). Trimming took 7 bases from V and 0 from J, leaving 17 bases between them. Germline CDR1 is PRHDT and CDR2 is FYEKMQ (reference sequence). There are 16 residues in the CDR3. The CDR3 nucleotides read TGTGCCAGCAATCCCCGTAGTGGGGCTAGCACAGATACGCAGTATTTT. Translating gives CASNPRSGASTDTQYF.

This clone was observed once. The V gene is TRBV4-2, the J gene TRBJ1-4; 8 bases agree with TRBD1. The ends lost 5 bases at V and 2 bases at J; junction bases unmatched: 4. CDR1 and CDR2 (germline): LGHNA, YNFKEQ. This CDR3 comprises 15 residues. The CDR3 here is CASSSRGQTNEKLFF. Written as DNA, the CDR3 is TGTGCCAGCAGCAGCAGGGGGCAGACTAATGAAAAACTGTTTTTT.

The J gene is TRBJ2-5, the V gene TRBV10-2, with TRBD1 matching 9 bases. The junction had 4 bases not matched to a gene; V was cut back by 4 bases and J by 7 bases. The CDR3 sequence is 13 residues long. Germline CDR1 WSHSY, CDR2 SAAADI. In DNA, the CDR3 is TGCGCCAGCAGTGCTCCGGGACAGGGGACCCAGTACTTC. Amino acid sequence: CASSAPGQGTQYF.

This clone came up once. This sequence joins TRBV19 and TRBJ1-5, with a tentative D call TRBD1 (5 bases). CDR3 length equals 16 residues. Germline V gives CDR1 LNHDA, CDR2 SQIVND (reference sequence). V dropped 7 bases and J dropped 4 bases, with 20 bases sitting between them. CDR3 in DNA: TGTGCCAGTACGGACAAACAAACAGGTTCGAATCAGCCCCAGCATTTT. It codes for CASTDKQTGSNQPQHF. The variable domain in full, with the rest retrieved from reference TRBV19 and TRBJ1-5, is DGGITQSPKYLFRKEGQNVTLSCEQNLNHDAMYWYRQDPGQGLRLIYYSQIVNDFQKGDIAEGYSVSREKKESFPLTVTSAQKNPTAFYLCASTDKQTGSNQPQHFGDGTRLSIL.

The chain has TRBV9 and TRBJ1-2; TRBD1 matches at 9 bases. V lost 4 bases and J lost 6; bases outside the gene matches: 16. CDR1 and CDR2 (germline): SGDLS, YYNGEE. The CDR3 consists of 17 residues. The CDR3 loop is CASSPRPRDRDFDGYTF. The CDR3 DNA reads TGTGCCAGCAGCCCTCGTCCCCGGGACAGGGATTTTGATGGCTACACCTTC.

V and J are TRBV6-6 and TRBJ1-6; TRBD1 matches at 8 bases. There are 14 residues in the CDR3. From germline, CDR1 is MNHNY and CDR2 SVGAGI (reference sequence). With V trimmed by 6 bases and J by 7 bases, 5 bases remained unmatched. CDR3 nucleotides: TGTGCCAGCAGGCGACAGGGGATAAATTCACCCCTCCACTTT. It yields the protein CASRRQGINSPLHF.

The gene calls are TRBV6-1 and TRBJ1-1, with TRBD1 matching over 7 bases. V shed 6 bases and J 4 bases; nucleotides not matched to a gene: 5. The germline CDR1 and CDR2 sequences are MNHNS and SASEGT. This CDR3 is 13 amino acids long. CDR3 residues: CASRVQGSTEAFF. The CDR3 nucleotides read TGTGCCAGCAGGGTACAGGGGTCCACTGAAGCTTTCTTT.

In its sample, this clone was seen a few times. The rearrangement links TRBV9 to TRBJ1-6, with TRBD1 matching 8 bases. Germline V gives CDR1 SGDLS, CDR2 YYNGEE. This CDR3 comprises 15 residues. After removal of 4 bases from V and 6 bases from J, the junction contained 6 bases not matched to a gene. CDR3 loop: CASSISGTGNSPLHF. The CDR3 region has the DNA TGTGCCAGCAGCATTTCCGGGACAGGTAATTCACCCCTCCACTTT.

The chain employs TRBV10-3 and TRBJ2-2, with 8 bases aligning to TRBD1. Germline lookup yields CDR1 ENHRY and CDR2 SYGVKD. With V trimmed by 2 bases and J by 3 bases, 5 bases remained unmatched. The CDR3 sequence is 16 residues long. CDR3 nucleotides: TGTGCCATCAGTGAGCGGGGCAGGGGGCACACCGGGGAGCTGTTTTTT. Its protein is CAISERGRGHTGELFF.

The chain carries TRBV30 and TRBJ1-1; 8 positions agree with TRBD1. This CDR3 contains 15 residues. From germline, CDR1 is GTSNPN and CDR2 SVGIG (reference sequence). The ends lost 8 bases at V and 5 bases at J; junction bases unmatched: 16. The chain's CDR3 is CAAGQGPTVGTEAFF. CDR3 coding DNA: TGTGCCGCAGGACAGGGTCCAACCGTTGGGACTGAAGCTTTCTTT.

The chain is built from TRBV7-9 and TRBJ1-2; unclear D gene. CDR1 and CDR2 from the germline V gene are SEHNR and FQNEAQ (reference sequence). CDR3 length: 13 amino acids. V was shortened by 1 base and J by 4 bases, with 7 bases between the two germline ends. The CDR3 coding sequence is TGTGCCAGCAGCTTAGGCTGGAGCTATGGCTACACCTTC. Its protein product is CASSLGWSYGYTF.

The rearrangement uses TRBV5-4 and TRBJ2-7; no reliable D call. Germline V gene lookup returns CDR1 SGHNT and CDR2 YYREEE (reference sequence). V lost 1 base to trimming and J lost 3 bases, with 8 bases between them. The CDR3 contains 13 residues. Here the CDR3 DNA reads TGTGCCAGCAGCTTGACAGTAGACTACGAGCAGTACTTC. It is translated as CASSLTVDYEQYF.

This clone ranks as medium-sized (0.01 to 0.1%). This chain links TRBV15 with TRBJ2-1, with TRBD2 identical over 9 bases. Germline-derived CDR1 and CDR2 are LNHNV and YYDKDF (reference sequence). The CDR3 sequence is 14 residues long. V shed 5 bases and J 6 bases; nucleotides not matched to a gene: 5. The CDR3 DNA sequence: TGTGCCACCAGCCGCGGGGGGGCCTCCAATGAGCAGTTCTTC. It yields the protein CATSRGGASNEQFF.

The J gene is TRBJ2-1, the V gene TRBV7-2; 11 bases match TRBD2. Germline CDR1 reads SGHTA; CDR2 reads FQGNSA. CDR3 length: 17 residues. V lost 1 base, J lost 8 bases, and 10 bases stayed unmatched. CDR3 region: CASSLGGASGGTHEQFF. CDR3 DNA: TGTGCCAGCAGCTTAGGAGGGGCTAGCGGGGGGACCCATGAGCAGTTCTTC.

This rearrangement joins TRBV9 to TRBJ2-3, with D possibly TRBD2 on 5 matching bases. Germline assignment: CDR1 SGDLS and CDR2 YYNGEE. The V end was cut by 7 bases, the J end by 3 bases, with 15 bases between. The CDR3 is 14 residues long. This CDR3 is CASGLGYRTDTQYF. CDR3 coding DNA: TGTGCCAGCGGACTGGGGTATAGGACAGATACGCAGTATTTT.

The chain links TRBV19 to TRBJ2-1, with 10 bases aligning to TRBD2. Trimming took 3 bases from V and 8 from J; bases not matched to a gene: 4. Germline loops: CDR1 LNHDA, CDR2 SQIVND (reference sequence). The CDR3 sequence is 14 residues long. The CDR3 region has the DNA TGTGCCAGTAGTATCGGGACTAGCGTTGATGAGCAGTTCTTC. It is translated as CASSIGTSVDEQFF. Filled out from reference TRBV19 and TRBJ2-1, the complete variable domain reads DGGITQSPKYLFRKEGQNVTLSCEQNLNHDAMYWYRQDPGQGLRLIYYSQIVNDFQKGDIAEGYSVSREKKESFPLTVTSAQKNPTAFYLCASSIGTSVDEQFFGPGTRLTVL.

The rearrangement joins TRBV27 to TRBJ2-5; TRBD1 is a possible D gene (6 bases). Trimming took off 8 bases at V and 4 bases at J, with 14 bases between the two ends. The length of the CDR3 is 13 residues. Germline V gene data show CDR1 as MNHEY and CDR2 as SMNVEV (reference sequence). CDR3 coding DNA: TGTGCCAGCGGAAACAGGGATACAGAGACCCAGTACTTC. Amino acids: CASGNRDTETQYF.

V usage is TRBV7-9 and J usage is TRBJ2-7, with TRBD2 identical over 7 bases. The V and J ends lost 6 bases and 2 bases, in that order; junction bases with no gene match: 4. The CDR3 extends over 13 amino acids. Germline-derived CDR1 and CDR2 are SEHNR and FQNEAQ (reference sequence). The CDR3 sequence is CASRSGTTYEQYF. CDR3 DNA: TGTGCCAGCAGGTCCGGGACTACCTACGAGCAGTACTTC.

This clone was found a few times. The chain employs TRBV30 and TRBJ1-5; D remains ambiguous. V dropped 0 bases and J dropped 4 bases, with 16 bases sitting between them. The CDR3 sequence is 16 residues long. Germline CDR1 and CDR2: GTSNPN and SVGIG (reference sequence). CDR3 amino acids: CAWSVRGGSGNQPQHF. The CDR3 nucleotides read TGTGCCTGGAGTGTACGGGGAGGGTCGGGAAATCAGCCCCAGCATTTT.

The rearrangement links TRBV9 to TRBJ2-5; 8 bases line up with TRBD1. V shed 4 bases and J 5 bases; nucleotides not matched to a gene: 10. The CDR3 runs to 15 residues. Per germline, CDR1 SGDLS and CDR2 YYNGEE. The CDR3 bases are TGTGCCAGCAGCTTCACGGACAGGGTCGCCGAGACCCAGTACTTC. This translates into CASSFTDRVAETQYF.

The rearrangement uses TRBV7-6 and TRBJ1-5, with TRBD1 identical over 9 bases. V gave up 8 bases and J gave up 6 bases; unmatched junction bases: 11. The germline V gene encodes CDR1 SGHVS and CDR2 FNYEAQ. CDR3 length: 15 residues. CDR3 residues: CASGNRGLEGQPQHF. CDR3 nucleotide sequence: TGTGCCAGCGGTAACAGGGGGCTAGAGGGTCAGCCCCAGCATTTT.

This chain's CDR3 is CASSSDRGLNTEAFF. Written as DNA, the CDR3 is TGTGCCAGCAGCTCGGACAGGGGGCTAAACACTGAAGCTTTCTTT. The rearrangement uses TRBV7-9 and TRBJ1-1; 11 bases match TRBD1. Germline values: CDR1 SEHNR, CDR2 FQNEAQ (reference sequence). Germline trimming cut 4 bases from V and 2 bases from J; bases unmatched to any gene: 3. The CDR3 loop spans 15 amino acids. The full variable domain, in which reference TRBV7-9 and TRBJ1-1 provide the parts outside the CDR3, is DTGVSQNPRHKITKRGQNVTFRCDPISEHNRLYWYRQTLGQGPEFLTYFQNEAQLEKSRLLSDRFSAERPKGSFSTLEIQRTEQGDSAMYLCASSSDRGLNTEAFFGQGTRLTVV.

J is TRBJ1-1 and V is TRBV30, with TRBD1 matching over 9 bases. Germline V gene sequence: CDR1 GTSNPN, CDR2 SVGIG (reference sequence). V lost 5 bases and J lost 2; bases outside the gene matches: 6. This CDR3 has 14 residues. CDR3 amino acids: CAWGPGQGNTEAFF. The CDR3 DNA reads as TGTGCCTGGGGACCGGGACAGGGTAACACTGAAGCTTTCTTT. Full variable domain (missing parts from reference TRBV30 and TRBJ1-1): SQTIHQWPATLVQPVGSPLSLECTVEGTSNPNLYWYRQAAGRGLQLLFYSVGIGQISSEVPQNLSASRPQDRQFILSSKKLLLSDSGFYLCAWGPGQGNTEAFFGQGTRLTVV.